The source of this TCR beta chain is a study of T-cell reconstitution after alpha-beta-depleted transplantation in children. The J segment lost 1 base and the V segment lost 5 bases, leaving 9 bases of the junction unmatched. The CDR3 runs to 16 residues. Germline CDR1 and CDR2: KGHSH and LQKENI. Unique molecular identifiers were used in preparing the TCRbeta library. TCRdb fed the PCR reads into MiXCR, producing one record per CDR3 protein. The sample has just over 350,000 distinct CDR3 sequences; 10% to 15% are singletons. The chain combines TRBV18 with TRBJ1-1, with TRBD1 identical over 8 bases. The source material was PBMCs, sampled from the stem cell graft. The sequence was obtained from a human donor who donated a stem cell graft to a child with Fanconi anemia. The CDR3 sequence: CASSSWSGGQNTEAFF. For the CDR3, the DNA is TGTGCCAGCTCAAGTTGGTCAGGGGGCCAGAACACTGAAGCTTTCTTT.